This is a list of T cell receptor beta chains from one sample in a study of cytomegalovirus exposure and HLA in healthy donors. The repertoire was sequenced with immunoSEQ multiplex PCR; TCRdb's copy has only in-frame clones and lacks some. The sample lists around 140,000 clones; more than 75% were seen once. Specimen: PBMCs. These receptors came from a woman aged 50 to 65 in good health and CMV-seropositive. CDR3s include the opening cysteine and the closing phenylalanine or tryptophan. D genes are given only for firm matches. A clone size is listed for some rows: how often the clone was seen (once, few, many), or a class if it is expanded.

v_call	d_call	j_call	clone_size	cdr3_aa	cdr3_nt
TRBV7-2	TRBD2	TRBJ2-3	NA	CASSLIRGGSGDTQYF	TGTGCCAGCAGCTTAATCCGGGGCGGGAGCGGCGATACGCAGTATTTT
TRBV30	NA	TRBJ1-1	NA	CAWSVESVTEAFF	TGTGCCTGGAGTGTGGAGTCGGTGACTGAAGCTTTCTTT
TRBV7-2	NA	TRBJ2-1	NA	CASSYYMQGNEQFF	TGTGCCAGCAGCTACTACATGCAGGGGAATGAGCAGTTCTTC
TRBV30	TRBD1	TRBJ2-3	NA	CAWSLGGLRDTQYF	TGTGCCTGGAGTTTAGGGGGCCTTCGAGATACGCAGTATTTT
TRBV19	NA	TRBJ2-1	NA	CASSNGGLIEQFF	TGTGCCAGTAGTAACGGGGGGCTCATTGAGCAGTTCTTC
TRBV2	TRBD1	TRBJ1-2	NA	CASTRDRGIYGYTF	TGTGCCAGTACCAGGGACAGGGGTATCTATGGCTACACCTTC
TRBV6-6	TRBD1	TRBJ2-7	NA	CASSYSGQGAYEQYF	TGTGCCAGCAGTTACTCGGGACAGGGGGCCTACGAGCAGTACTTC
TRBV11-2	TRBD1	TRBJ1-2	NA	CASTSQGTGRDGYTF	TGTGCCAGCACTTCCCAAGGGACAGGGAGGGATGGCTACACCTTC
TRBV5-4	TRBD1	TRBJ1-1	NA	CASSDRDFEAFF	TGTGCCAGCAGTGACAGGGATTTTGAAGCTTTCTTT
TRBV6-4	TRBD2	TRBJ2-1	NA	CASSDTTSGDYNEQFF	TGTGCCAGCAGTGACACGACTAGCGGGGATTACAATGAGCAGTTCTTC
TRBV5-1	NA	TRBJ1-2	NA	CASSLDADVYTF	TGCGCCAGCAGCTTAGATGCGGATGTCTACACCTTC
TRBV11-3	TRBD2	TRBJ2-3	NA	CAGSPGTTDTQYF	TGTGCCGGCAGCCCCGGGACTACCGATACGCAGTATTTT
TRBV19	TRBD1	TRBJ1-2	NA	CASSISRGRGNYGYTF	TGTGCCAGTAGTATTTCCAGGGGCAGGGGGAACTATGGCTACACCTTC
TRBV27	NA	TRBJ2-3	few	CASSHIQGADTQYF	TGTGCCAGCAGTCACATACAAGGGGCAGATACGCAGTATTTT
TRBV6-5	NA	TRBJ2-1	NA	CASSYSYSSSYNEQFF	TGTGCCAGCAGTTACTCGTATTCTAGCTCCTACAATGAGCAGTTCTTC
TRBV7-7	NA	TRBJ2-2	NA	CASSLRSGTNTGELFF	TGTGCTAGCAGCTTAAGGTCAGGTACGAACACCGGGGAGCTGTTTTTT
TRBV5-1	TRBD2	TRBJ2-7	NA	CASSLDGSGNVYEQYF	TGCGCCAGCAGCTTGGATGGTAGCGGGAATGTCTACGAGCAGTACTTC
TRBV10-3	NA	TRBJ1-1	NA	CAIRQWGGADTEAFF	TGTGCCATCCGCCAGTGGGGCGGGGCGGACACTGAAGCTTTCTTT
TRBV4-3	TRBD2	TRBJ2-7	few	CASSQDLGSTSGGYEQYF	TGCGCCAGCAGCCAAGATCTGGGGTCGACTAGCGGGGGGTACGAGCAGTACTTC
TRBV5-1	NA	TRBJ2-7	NA	CASSDQGLSLYEQYF	TGCGCCAGCAGTGACCAAGGACTCTCTTTGTACGAGCAGTACTTC
TRBV7-8	TRBD2	TRBJ2-1	NA	CASSLSRTSGMQSSYNEQFF	TGTGCCAGCAGCTTATCTCGGACTAGCGGGATGCAAAGCTCCTACAATGAGCAGTTCTTC
TRBV18	NA	TRBJ2-5	NA	CASSPPAVETQYF	TGTGCCAGCTCACCACCGGCGGTGGAGACCCAGTACTTC
TRBV13	NA	TRBJ1-1	once	CASSLVGQMNTEAFF	TGTGCCAGCAGCTTAGTTGGACAGATGAACACTGAAGCTTTCTTT
TRBV28	NA	TRBJ1-5	NA	CASSFVAGQEPQHF	TGTGCCAGCAGTTTTGTTGCTGGTCAGGAGCCCCAGCATTTT
TRBV4-1	NA	TRBJ2-7	NA	CASSRIQGMGYEQYF	TGCGCCAGCAGCCGAATACAGGGAATGGGGTACGAGCAGTACTTC
TRBV7-9	NA	TRBJ1-3	NA	CASSVVSGNTIYF	TGTGCCAGCAGCGTCGTGTCCGGAAACACCATATATTTT
TRBV10-3	TRBD2	TRBJ2-5	few	CAIRGTSGAQETQYF	TGTGCCATCAGGGGGACTAGCGGGGCTCAAGAGACCCAGTACTTC
TRBV13	NA	TRBJ1-1	NA	CASSLASTGNTEAFF	TGTGCCAGCAGCTTAGCCTCGACAGGGAACACTGAAGCTTTCTTT
TRBV6-1	NA	TRBJ2-5	NA	CASSEPSGFGQETQYF	TGTGCCAGCAGTGAACCGTCAGGGTTTGGGCAAGAGACCCAGTACTTC